This TCR beta chain derives from a study of T cells after posttransplantation cyclophosphamide. Sample share makes this clone medium-sized. This same CDR3 is encoded by further DNA sequences in the sample. Sequencing was performed with immunoSEQ multiplex PCR; in TCRdb, only in-frame clones are kept and a portion is missing. The table includes under 75,000 clones, around 93% detected once. Specimen: PBMCs. This TCR was sampled from a woman in her thirties in good health and a related stem cell transplant donor.

As DNA, the CDR3 is TGCGCCAGCAGCTTAACCTCCGGCCGTGGCTACACCTTC. It encodes CASSLTSGRGYTF. The rearrangement joins TRBV5-1 to TRBJ1-2, with no clear D. V gave up 2 bases and J gave up 7 bases, with 12 bases separating them. This CDR3 has 13 residues. In germline, CDR1 is SGHRS, CDR2 YFSETQ.